This is a list of T cell receptor beta chains from one sample in a study of cytomegalovirus exposure and HLA in healthy donors. Sequenced by immunoSEQ multiplex PCR; TCRdb stores in-frame clones only, minus some. Of about 200,000 clones in the sample, around 73% were seen once. The specimen was PBMCs. The receptors stem from a male donor in good health and CMV-seronegative. CDR3s include the opening cysteine and the closing phenylalanine or tryptophan. Each record gives: D gene, V gene, clone size, J gene, CDR3 length, CDR3 protein, CDR3 DNA. A D gene is named only where the DNA matches it firmly. Expanded clones get a size class; other rows say once, few or many, or leave the size out.

TRBD1	TRBV5-6	NA	TRBJ1-2	14	CASSFGQGANGYTF	TGTGCCAGCAGCTTTGGCCAGGGGGCGAATGGCTACACCTTC
TRBD2	TRBV2	NA	TRBJ2-7	15	CASSVVAGLPYEQYF	TGTGCCAGCAGTGTCGTAGCGGGCCTACCCTACGAGCAGTACTTC
TRBD1	TRBV29-1	NA	TRBJ2-4	17	CSALRGTGGIAKNIQYF	TGCAGCGCCCTAAGGGGGACAGGGGGGATAGCCAAAAACATTCAGTACTTC
NA	TRBV6-5	NA	TRBJ2-3	11	CASTQGRTQYF	TGTGCCAGCACCCAGGGCAGGACGCAGTATTTT
NA	TRBV7-9	NA	TRBJ1-1	15	CASSSLGEGNTEAFF	TGTGCCAGCAGCTCCTTAGGGGAGGGAAACACTGAAGCTTTCTTT
TRBD2	TRBV10-1	NA	TRBJ2-1	18	CASSDIRHQAGNQDEQFF	TGCGCCAGCAGCGACATTCGGCACCAAGCGGGAAATCAGGATGAGCAGTTCTTC
NA	TRBV6-1	NA	TRBJ2-5	13	CASSWAGIETQYF	TGTGCCAGCAGTTGGGCAGGGATAGAGACCCAGTACTTC
TRBD1	TRBV28	NA	TRBJ2-7	15	CASSTTGTGYYEQYF	TGTGCCAGCAGTACTACAGGGACAGGGTATTACGAGCAGTACTTC
TRBD1	TRBV10-2	NA	TRBJ2-1	14	CASRTGVEYNEQFF	TGCGCCAGCAGGACAGGGGTGGAATACAATGAGCAGTTCTTC
NA	TRBV6-1	NA	TRBJ1-5	15	CASSGVTGGNQPQHF	TGTGCCAGCAGTGGAGTAACAGGTGGCAATCAGCCCCAGCATTTT
NA	TRBV29-1	NA	TRBJ2-6	16	CSVGGKGSSGANVLTF	TGCAGCGTGGGAGGCAAGGGGAGCTCTGGGGCCAACGTCCTGACTTTC
TRBD1	TRBV6-5	NA	TRBJ1-2	14	CASRAGTAPPRYTF	TGTGCCAGCAGGGCCGGGACAGCACCACCCCGCTACACCTTC
TRBD2	TRBV6-1	NA	TRBJ2-7	13	CASGWTSSYEQYF	TGTGCCAGCGGCTGGACTAGCTCCTACGAGCAGTACTTC
NA	TRBV20-1	NA	TRBJ2-1	11	CSAPAVNEQFF	TGCAGTGCCCCCGCGGTCAATGAGCAGTTCTTC
TRBD1	TRBV7-9	NA	TRBJ2-7	13	CSSSSRTGYEQYF	TGTTCCAGCAGCTCCCGGACAGGGTACGAGCAGTACTTC
NA	TRBV7-8	NA	TRBJ1-2	14	CASSLVLEARGYTF	TGTGCCAGCAGCTTAGTATTAGAGGCACGGGGCTACACCTTC
NA	TRBV7-3	NA	TRBJ2-3	14	CASSLAGSTDTQYF	TGTGCCAGCAGCTTAGCGGGTAGCACAGATACGCAGTATTTT
NA	TRBV7-9	NA	TRBJ1-1	13	CSSSPGGGTEAFF	TGTTCCAGCAGCCCGGGGGGGGGCACTGAAGCTTTCTTT
NA	TRBV15	NA	TRBJ2-3	15	CATSGSLTAADTQYF	TGTGCCACCAGCGGTAGCCTCACGGCGGCAGATACGCAGTATTTT
NA	TRBV9	NA	TRBJ2-1	17	CASSFGGRPTSYNEQFF	TGTGCCAGCAGCTTTGGTGGGCGCCCCACATCCTACAATGAGCAGTTCTTC
NA	TRBV10-1	NA	TRBJ2-5	23	CASILKELAESRHCLSGQETQYF	TGCGCCAGCATCCTAAAGGAGCTAGCCGAATCCAGGCATTGCTTATCAGGCCAAGAGACCCAGTACTTC
TRBD2	TRBV27	NA	TRBJ2-5	14	CASSLVAGGETQYF	TGTGCCAGCAGTTTGGTAGCGGGAGGAGAGACCCAGTACTTC
NA	TRBV25-1	NA	TRBJ2-5	14	CASSEREGHETQYF	TGTGCCAGCAGTGAGAGGGAAGGGCACGAGACCCAGTACTTC
NA	TRBV7-3	NA	TRBJ2-1	16	CASSYGGRSSYNEQFF	TGTGCCAGCAGCTACGGAGGCCGGAGCTCCTACAATGAGCAGTTCTTC
NA	TRBV5-8	NA	TRBJ2-3	14	CASRTISRGDTQYF	TGTGCCAGCCGCACCATTTCTAGGGGCGATACGCAGTATTTT
NA	TRBV27	once	TRBJ2-7	16	CASITYGRSCSYEQYF	TGTGCCAGCATTACTTATGGGAGATCTTGCTCCTACGAGCAGTACTTC
TRBD2	TRBV27	NA	TRBJ2-1	17	CASSFPGTSVPYNEQFF	TGTGCCAGCAGTTTCCCCGGGACTAGCGTCCCCTACAATGAGCAGTTCTTC
TRBD1	TRBV6-6	NA	TRBJ2-7	14	CASSWDRISYEQHF	TGTGCCAGCAGCTGGGACAGAATCTCCTACGAGCAGCACTTC
NA	TRBV27	NA	TRBJ2-4	14	CASSLLGGMGIQYF	TGTGCCAGCAGTTTATTGGGGGGAATGGGCATTCAGTACTTC
NA	TRBV27	NA	TRBJ2-7	15	CASSLQVLWTYEQYF	TGTGCCAGCAGTTTACAGGTTCTCTGGACCTACGAGCAGTACTTC
NA	TRBV4-1	few	TRBJ1-4	15	CASQYRAATNEKLFF	TGCGCCTCGCAATACAGAGCAGCAACTAATGAAAAACTGTTTTTT
TRBD1	TRBV2	NA	TRBJ2-5	17	CASSKNRQGQSQETQYF	TGTGCCAGCAGCAAGAACCGACAGGGTCAGAGCCAAGAGACCCAGTACTTC
TRBD2	TRBV6-1	NA	TRBJ2-7	16	CASSAGGVAGSYEQYF	TGTGCCAGCAGTGCTGGGGGGGTAGCCGGCTCCTACGAGCAGTACTTC
NA	TRBV6-5	NA	TRBJ1-1	13	CASIRQGNTEAFF	TGTGCCAGCATCCGGCAGGGGAACACTGAAGCTTTCTTT
TRBD2	TRBV7-8	NA	TRBJ2-2	16	CASSLRAGPNTGELFF	TGTGCCAGCAGCTTGAGAGCGGGACCGAACACCGGGGAGCTGTTTTTT
NA	TRBV6-5	NA	TRBJ2-7	14	CASSYRGNSYEQYF	TGTGCCAGCAGTTATCGGGGAAACTCCTACGAGCAGTACTTC
NA	TRBV5-1	NA	TRBJ1-1	15	CASSLGDLPNTEAFF	TGCGCCAGCAGCTTGGGTGACTTACCGAACACTGAAGCTTTCTTT
NA	TRBV11-2	NA	TRBJ2-1	13	CASSLFRYNEQFF	TGTGCCAGCAGCTTATTCCGTTACAATGAGCAGTTCTTC
NA	TRBV19	NA	TRBJ2-3	16	CASSMTPSGNTDTQYF	TGTGCCAGTAGTATGACCCCCTCGGGGAACACAGATACGCAGTATTTT
NA	TRBV5-4	NA	TRBJ2-7	13	CASSPPRGYEQYF	TGTGCCAGCAGCCCCCCCCGGGGTTACGAGCAGTACTTC
TRBD2	TRBV5-4	NA	TRBJ2-1	13	CASSRTSSDEQFF	TGTGCCAGCAGCCGGACTAGTTCGGATGAGCAGTTCTTC
TRBD1	TRBV19	NA	TRBJ1-2	15	CASSTHSTGSYGYTF	TGTGCCAGTAGTACCCACTCGACAGGGAGCTATGGCTACACCTTC
NA	TRBV7-2	NA	TRBJ2-7	14	CASSSSQGYYEQYF	TGTGCCAGCAGCTCTAGCCAAGGGTACTACGAGCAGTACTTC
TRBD2	TRBV11-1	NA	TRBJ2-7	15	CASSLSPSGTYEQYF	TGTGCCAGCAGCTTAAGTCCTAGCGGGACCTACGAGCAGTACTTC
TRBD1	TRBV2	NA	TRBJ1-6	14	CASRRQGVNSPLHF	TGTGCCAGCAGGCGGCAGGGGGTTAATTCACCCCTCCACTTT
TRBD2	TRBV9	NA	TRBJ2-1	17	CASSVAGTSGRRNEQFF	TGTGCCAGCAGCGTAGCCGGGACTAGCGGGAGAAGGAATGAGCAGTTCTTC
NA	TRBV15	NA	TRBJ2-7	13	CATSRGEGYEQYF	TGTGCCACCAGCAGAGGAGAGGGTTACGAGCAGTACTTC